This TCR beta chain was sequenced in a study of shared clonotypes between healthy human individuals. Study-level findings and limits: Generally, naive subsets (rather than memory subsets) showed larger estimated richness.

This clone was picked up a small number of times. Antigen unknown. For sorted subsets, about 0.2 ug DNA per replicate equaled around 30,000 T cell genomes. TCRdb's table, derived via immunoSEQ multiplex PCR, lists solely in-frame clones and lacks some. Of roughly 1 million clones in the sample, about 75% are singletons; the top ten hold approximately 1.5%. CDR3 length equals 14 residues. The J segment lost 9 bases and the V segment lost 3 bases, leaving 4 bases of the junction unmatched. Germline V lookup: CDR1 SNHLY, CDR2 FYNNEI. This TCR came from a man aged 18 to 35 in good health. The chain employs TRBV2 and TRBJ2-1; 11 bases map to TRBD2. The sample comprised memory CD4+ T cells sorted from blood. The subset denotes: CD45RA-negative fraction. The CDR3 reads CASSDSGGAVEQFF. As DNA, the CDR3 is TGTGCCAGCAGTGATAGCGGGGGGGCGGTTGAGCAGTTCTTC. The full variable domain, rest sourced from reference TRBV2 and TRBJ2-1, is EPEVTQTPSHQVTQMGQEVILRCVPISNHLYFYWYRQILGQKVEFLVSFYNNEISEKSEIFDDQFSVERPDGSNFTLKIRSTKLEDSAMYFCASSDSGGAVEQFFGPGTRLTVL.